Listed below are T cell receptor beta chains from one sample, sequenced in a study of CD8 T cells in Susac syndrome. TCRdb reprocessed the immunoSEQ multiplex PCR reads via MiXCR and lists one record per CDR3 protein. The sample has a few hundred thousand distinct CDR3 sequences, just under 95% seen once. Sequenced: CD4+ T cells from PBMCs. These receptors all come from a human donor with multiple sclerosis. Both conserved end residues are part of each CDR3. Fields, in order: V gene, CDR3 length, CDR3 protein.

TRBV3-1 | 16 | CASSPDWDRVTDTQYF
TRBV14 | 12 | CASSWQITEAFF
TRBV30 | 14 | CAWSVPWQTYEQYF
TRBV20-1 | 11 | CSAPLGGIQYF
TRBV30 | 14 | CAWDQGQSYNEQFF
TRBV25-1 | 13 | CASSEFGLETQYF
TRBV7-9 | 15 | CASRNRGPGANVLTF
TRBV6-1 | 16 | CASSGRGGTSTDTQYF
TRBV27 | 13 | CASSWVGSTEAFF
TRBV18 | 12 | CASSPVPDTQYF
TRBV20-1 | 12 | CSVSRSSYEQYF
TRBV12-3/TRBV12-4 | 13 | CASSKDRYYEQYF
TRBV13 | 16 | CASSLSGQGRLGTQYF
TRBV15 | 15 | CATSRDPTGTQPQHF
TRBV5-6 | 14 | CASSPDISGYGYTF
TRBV5-1 | 11 | CASSWEGEQFF
TRBV9 | 15 | CASSVAASEIYGYTF
TRBV20-1 | 13 | CSATRTDLYGYTF
TRBV6-6 | 15 | CASSYLSQGGQPQHF
TRBV14 | 14 | CASSQDAGNYGYTF
TRBV3-1 | 15 | CASSHGQGAFGGYTF
TRBV5-1 | 13 | CASSFAPGETQYF
TRBV2 | 12 | CASSDPPETQYF
TRBV27 | 14 | CASSFSKGPSPQYF
TRBV19 | 14 | CASSIGRNQETQYF
TRBV2 | 13 | CASSREINQPQHF
TRBV12-3/TRBV12-4 | 14 | CASTRGGKAYEQYF
TRBV29-1 | 13 | CSVDRGRTGELFF